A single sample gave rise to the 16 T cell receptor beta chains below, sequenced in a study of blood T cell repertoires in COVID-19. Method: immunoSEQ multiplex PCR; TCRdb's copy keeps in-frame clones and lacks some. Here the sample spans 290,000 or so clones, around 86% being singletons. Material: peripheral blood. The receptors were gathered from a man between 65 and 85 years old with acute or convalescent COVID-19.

DNA of the CDR3: TGTGCCAGTAGTTTTCCGGGACAGATGAACACTGAAGCTTTCTTT. This codes for CASSFPGQMNTEAFF. The rearrangement links TRBV19 to TRBJ1-1; 7 bases are shared with TRBD1. CDR1 is LNHDA and CDR2 is SQIVND in the germline V gene (reference sequence). The J segment lost 0 bases and the V segment lost 5 bases, leaving 6 bases of the junction unmatched. The CDR3 covers 15 residues. The complete variable domain, with remaining parts taken from reference TRBV19 and TRBJ1-1, reads DGGITQSPKYLFRKEGQNVTLSCEQNLNHDAMYWYRQDPGQGLRLIYYSQIVNDFQKGDIAEGYSVSREKKESFPLTVTSAQKNPTAFYLCASSFPGQMNTEAFFGQGTRLTVV.

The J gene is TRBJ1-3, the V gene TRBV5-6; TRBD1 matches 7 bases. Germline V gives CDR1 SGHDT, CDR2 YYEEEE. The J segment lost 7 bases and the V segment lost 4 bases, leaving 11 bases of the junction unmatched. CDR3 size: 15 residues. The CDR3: CASSPDGRGLNTIYF. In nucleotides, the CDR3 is TGTGCCAGCAGCCCAGATGGTAGGGGGCTGAACACCATATATTTT.

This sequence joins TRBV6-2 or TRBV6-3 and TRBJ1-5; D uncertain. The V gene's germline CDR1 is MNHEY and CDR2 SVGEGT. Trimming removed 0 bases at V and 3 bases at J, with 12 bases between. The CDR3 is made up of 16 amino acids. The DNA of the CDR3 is TGTGCCAGCAGTTACTCGAGAGGGTTTCCCAATCAGCCCCAGCATTTT. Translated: CASSYSRGFPNQPQHF.

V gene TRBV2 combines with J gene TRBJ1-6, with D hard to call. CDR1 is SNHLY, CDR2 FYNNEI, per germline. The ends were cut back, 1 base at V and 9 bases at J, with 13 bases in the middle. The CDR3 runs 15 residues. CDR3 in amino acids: CASSEGRLGGSPLHF. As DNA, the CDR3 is TGTGCCAGCAGTGAAGGTCGACTCGGCGGTTCACCCCTCCACTTT.

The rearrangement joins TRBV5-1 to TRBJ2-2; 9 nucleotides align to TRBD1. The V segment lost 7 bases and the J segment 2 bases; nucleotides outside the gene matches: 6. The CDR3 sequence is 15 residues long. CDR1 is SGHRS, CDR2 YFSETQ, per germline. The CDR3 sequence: CASARTGANTGELFF. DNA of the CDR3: TGCGCCAGCGCAAGGACAGGGGCAAACACCGGGGAGCTGTTTTTT.

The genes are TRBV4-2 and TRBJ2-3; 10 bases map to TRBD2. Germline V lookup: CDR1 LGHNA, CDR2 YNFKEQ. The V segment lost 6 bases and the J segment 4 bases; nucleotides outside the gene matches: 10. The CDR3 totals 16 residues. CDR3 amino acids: CASSAKGAGGPDTQYF. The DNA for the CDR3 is TGTGCCAGCAGTGCTAAGGGAGCGGGGGGGCCAGATACGCAGTATTTT.

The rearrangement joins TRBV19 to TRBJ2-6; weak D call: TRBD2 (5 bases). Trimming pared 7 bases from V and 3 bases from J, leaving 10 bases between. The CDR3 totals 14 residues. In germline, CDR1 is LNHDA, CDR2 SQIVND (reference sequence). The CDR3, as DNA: TGTGCCAGTAAATCGGGGAATGGGGCCAACGTCCTGACTTTC. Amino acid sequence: CASKSGNGANVLTF.

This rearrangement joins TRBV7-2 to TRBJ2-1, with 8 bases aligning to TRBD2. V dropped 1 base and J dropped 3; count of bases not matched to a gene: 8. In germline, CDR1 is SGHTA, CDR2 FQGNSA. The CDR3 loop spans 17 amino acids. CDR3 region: CASSLDGGAGGYNEQFF. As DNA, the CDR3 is TGTGCCAGCAGCTTAGACGGGGGGGCCGGGGGCTACAATGAGCAGTTCTTC.

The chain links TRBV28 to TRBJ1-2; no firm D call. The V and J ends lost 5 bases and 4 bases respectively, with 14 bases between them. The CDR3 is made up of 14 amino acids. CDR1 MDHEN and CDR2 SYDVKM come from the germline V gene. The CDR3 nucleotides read TGTGCCAGCAGTGGGGTCACCGGAGGCTATGGCTACACCTTC. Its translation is CASSGVTGGYGYTF.

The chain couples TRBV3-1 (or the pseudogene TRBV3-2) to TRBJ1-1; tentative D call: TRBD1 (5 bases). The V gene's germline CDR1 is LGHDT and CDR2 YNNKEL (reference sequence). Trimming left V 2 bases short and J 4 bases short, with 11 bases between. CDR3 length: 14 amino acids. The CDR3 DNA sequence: TGTGCCAGCAGCCAATCGGCCGGGGGCACTGAAGCTTTCTTT. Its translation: CASSQSAGGTEAFF.

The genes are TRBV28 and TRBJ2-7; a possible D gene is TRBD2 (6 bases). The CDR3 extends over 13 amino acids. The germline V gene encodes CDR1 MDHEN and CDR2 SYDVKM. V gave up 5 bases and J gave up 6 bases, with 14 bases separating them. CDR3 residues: CASSPPGGGEQYF. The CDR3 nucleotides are TGTGCCAGCAGTCCCCCCGGGGGTGGCGAGCAGTACTTC.

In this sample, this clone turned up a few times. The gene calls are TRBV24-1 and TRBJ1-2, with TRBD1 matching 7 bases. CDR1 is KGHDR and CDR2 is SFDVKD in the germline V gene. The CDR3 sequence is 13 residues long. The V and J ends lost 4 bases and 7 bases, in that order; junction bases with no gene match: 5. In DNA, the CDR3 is TGTGCCACCAGTGACACGACAGGGTTTGGCTACACCTTC. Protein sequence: CATSDTTGFGYTF.

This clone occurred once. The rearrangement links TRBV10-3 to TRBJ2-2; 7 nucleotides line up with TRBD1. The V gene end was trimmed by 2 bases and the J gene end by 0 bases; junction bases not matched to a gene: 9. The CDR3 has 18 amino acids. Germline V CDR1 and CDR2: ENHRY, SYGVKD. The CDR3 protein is CAISEPLGTAANTGELFF. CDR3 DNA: TGTGCCATCAGTGAGCCACTCGGGACAGCCGCGAACACCGGGGAGCTGTTTTTT.

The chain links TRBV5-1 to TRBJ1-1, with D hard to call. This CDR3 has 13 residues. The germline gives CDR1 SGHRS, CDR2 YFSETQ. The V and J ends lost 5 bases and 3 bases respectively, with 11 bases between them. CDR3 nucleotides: TGCGCCAGCAGGAAGGGAGGAGACACTGAAGCTTTCTTT. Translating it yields CASRKGGDTEAFF.

Here the CDR3 reads CASSLSRLAGYEQYF. The CDR3 nucleotides are TGTGCCAGCAGCTTGTCTAGGCTAGCGGGATACGAGCAGTACTTC. The chain couples TRBV5-5 to TRBJ2-7, with 9 bases lining up with TRBD2. There are 15 residues in the CDR3. V was pared by 1 base and J by 4 bases, with 6 bases of the junction left unmatched. Germline V gene lookup returns CDR1 SGHKS and CDR2 YYEKEE (reference sequence). The variable domain in full, completed from reference TRBV5-5 and TRBJ2-7, reads DAGVTQSPTHLIKTRGQQVTLRCSPISGHKSVSWYQQVLGQGPQFIFQYYEKEERGRGNFPDRFSARQFPNYSSELNVNALLLGDSALYLCASSLSRLAGYEQYFGPGTRLTVT.

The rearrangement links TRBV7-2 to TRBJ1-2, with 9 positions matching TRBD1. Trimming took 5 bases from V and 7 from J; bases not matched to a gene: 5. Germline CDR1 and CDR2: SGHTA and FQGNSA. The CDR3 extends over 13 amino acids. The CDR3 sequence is CASSRRDRAGYTF. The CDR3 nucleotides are TGTGCCAGCAGCCGCCGGGACAGGGCTGGCTACACCTTC.